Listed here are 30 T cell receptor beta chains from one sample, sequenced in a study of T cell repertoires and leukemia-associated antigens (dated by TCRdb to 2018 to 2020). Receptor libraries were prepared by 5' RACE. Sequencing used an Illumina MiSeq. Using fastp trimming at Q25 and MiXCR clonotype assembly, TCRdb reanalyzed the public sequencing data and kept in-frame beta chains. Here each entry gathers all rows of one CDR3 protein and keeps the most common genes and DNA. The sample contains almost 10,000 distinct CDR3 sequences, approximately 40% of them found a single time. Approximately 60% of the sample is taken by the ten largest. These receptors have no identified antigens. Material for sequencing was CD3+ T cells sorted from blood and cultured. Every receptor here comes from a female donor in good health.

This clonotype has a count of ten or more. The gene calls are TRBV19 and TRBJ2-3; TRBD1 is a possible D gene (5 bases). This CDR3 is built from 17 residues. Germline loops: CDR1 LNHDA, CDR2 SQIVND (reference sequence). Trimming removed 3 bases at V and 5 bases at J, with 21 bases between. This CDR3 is CASSMRRQGGFEDTQYF. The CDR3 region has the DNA TGTGCCAGTAGTATGAGAAGGCAGGGTGGTTTTGAAGATACGCAGTATTTT.

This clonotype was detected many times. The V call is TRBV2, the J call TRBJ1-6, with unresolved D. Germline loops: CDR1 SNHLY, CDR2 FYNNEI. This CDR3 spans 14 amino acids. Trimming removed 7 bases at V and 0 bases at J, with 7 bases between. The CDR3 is CASKRDSYNSPLHF. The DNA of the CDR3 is TGTGCCAGCAAAAGGGACTCCTATAATTCACCCCTCCACTTT. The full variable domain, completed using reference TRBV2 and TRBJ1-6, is EPEVTQTPSHQVTQMGQEVILRCVPISNHLYFYWYRQILGQKVEFLVSFYNNEISEKSEIFDDQFSVERPDGSNFTLKIRSTKLEDSAMYFCASKRDSYNSPLHFGNGTRLTVT.

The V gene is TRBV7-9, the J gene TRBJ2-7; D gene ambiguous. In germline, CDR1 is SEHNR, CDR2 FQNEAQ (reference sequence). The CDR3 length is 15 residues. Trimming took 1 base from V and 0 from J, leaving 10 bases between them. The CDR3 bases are TGTGCCAGCAGCTTAGGAGCAGGTCCCTCCTACGAGCAGTACTTC. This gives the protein CASSLGAGPSYEQYF.

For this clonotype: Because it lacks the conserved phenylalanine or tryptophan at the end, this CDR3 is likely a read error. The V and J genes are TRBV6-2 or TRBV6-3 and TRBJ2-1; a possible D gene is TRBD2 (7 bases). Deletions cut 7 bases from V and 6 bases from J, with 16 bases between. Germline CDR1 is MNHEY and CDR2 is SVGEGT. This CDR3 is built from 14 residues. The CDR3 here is CASIRGGSRNEQFS. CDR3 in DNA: TGTGCCAGCATCCGCGGGGGCTCTCGCAATGAGCAGTTCTCC.

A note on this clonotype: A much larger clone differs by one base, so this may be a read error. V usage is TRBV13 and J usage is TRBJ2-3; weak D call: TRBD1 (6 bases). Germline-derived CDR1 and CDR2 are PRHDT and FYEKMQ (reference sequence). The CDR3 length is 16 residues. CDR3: CASSPPRDRSTDTRYF. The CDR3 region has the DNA TGTGCCAGCAGCCCTCCTCGAGACAGGAGTACAGATACGCGGTATTTT.

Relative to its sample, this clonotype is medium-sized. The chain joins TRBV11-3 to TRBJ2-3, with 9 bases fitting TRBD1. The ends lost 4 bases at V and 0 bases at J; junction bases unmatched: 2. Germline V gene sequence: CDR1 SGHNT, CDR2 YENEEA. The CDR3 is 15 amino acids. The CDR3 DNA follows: TGTGCCAGCAGCTGGGGGACAGGGAGCACAGATACGCAGTATTTT. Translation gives CASSWGTGSTDTQYF.

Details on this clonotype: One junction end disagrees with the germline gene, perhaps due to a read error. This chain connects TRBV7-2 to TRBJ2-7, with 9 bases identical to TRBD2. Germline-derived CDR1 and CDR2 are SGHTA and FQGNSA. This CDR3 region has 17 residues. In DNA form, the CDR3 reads TGTGCCAACAGCCGTGACGATCTAGCGGGGCCCTCCTACGAGCAGTACTTC. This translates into CANSRDDLAGPSYEQYF.

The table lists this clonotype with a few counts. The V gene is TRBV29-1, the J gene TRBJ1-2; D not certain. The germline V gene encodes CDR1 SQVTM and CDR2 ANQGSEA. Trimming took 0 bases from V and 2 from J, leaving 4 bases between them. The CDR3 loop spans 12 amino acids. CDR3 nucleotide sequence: TGCAGCGTTGAAGAACACAACTATGGCTACACCTTC. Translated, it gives CSVEEHNYGYTF.

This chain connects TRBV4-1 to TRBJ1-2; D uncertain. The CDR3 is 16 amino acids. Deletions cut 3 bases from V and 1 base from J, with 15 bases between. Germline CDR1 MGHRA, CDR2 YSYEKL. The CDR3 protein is CASSQPQRAHNYGYTF. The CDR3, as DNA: TGCGCCAGCAGCCAGCCCCAGAGAGCACATAACTATGGCTACACCTTC.

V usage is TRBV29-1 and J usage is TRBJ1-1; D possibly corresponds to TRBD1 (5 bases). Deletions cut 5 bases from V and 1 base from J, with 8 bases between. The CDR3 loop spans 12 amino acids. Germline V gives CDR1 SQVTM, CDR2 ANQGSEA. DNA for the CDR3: TGCAGCGTTCGTCAGGGGAACACTGAAGCTTTCTTT. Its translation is CSVRQGNTEAFF.

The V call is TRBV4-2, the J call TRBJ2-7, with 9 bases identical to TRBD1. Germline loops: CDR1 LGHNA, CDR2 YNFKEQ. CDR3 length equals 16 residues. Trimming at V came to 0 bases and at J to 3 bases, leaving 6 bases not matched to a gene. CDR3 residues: CASSQDLGTGSYEQYF. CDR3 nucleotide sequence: TGTGCCAGCAGCCAAGATTTAGGGACAGGGAGCTACGAGCAGTACTTC.

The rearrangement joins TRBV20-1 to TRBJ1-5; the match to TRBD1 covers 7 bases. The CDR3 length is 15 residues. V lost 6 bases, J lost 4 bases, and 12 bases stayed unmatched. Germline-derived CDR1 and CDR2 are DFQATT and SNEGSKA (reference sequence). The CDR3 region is CSAATFRDSNQPQHF. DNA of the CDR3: TGCAGTGCAGCTACCTTCCGGGACAGTAATCAGCCCCAGCATTTT.

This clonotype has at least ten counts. The CDR3, as DNA: TGCAGCGTTGGGGGGACTAGCGAGAGTCGGGGTTACAATGAGCAGTTCTTC. Encoded protein: CSVGGTSESRGYNEQFF. The chain recombines TRBV29-1 with TRBJ2-1, with 10 bases that match TRBD2. The CDR3 length is 17 residues. Germline CDR1 reads SQVTM; CDR2 reads ANQGSEA. V trimming: 4 bases; J trimming: 4 bases; junction bases outside the gene matches: 13.

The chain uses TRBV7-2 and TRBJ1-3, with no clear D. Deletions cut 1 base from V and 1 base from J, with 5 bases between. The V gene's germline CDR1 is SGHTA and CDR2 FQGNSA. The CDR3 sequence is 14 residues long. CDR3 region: CASSLGRSGNTIYF. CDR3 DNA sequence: TGTGCCAGCAGCTTAGGGAGGTCTGGAAACACCATATATTTT.

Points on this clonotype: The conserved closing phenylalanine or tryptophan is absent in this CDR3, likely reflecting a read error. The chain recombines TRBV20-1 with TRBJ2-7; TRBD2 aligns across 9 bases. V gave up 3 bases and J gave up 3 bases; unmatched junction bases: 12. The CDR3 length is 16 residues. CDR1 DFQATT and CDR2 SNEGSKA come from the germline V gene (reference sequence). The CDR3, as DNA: TGCAGTGCTAGTCCCCCAGGCGGGAGGGCCCTCTACGAGCAGTACTAC. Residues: CSASPPGGRALYEQYY.

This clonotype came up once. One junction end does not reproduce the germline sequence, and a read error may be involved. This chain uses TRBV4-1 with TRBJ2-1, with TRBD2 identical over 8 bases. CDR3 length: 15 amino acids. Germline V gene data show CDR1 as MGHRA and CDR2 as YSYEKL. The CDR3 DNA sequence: TGCGTCAGCAGCCAGGAGATTAGCGGGGTGAGTGAGCAGTTCTTC. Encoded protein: CVSSQEISGVSEQFF.

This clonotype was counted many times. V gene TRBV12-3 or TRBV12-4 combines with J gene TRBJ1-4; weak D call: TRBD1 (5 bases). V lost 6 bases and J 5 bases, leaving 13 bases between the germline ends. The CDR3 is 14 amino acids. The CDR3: CASSLPGRNEKLFF. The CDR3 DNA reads TGTGCCAGCAGCCTTCCGGGGCGGAATGAAAAACTGTTTTTT.

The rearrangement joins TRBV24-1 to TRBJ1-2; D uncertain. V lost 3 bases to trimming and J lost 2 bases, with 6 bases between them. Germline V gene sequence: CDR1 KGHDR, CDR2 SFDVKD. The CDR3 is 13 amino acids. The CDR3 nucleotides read TGTGCCACCAGTGATGGGAACAACTATGGCTACACCTTC. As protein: CATSDGNNYGYTF.

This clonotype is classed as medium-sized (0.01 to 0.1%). CDR3 nucleotide sequence: TGCAGTGCCGGAGACCTAGCGGGCACCGGGGATACGCAGTATTTT. Encoded protein: CSAGDLAGTGDTQYF. The rearrangement joins TRBV20-1 to TRBJ2-3, with TRBD2 matching 8 bases. The CDR3 has 15 amino acids. CDR1 is DFQATT and CDR2 is SNEGSKA in the germline V gene (reference sequence). V dropped 6 bases and J dropped 6; count of bases not matched to a gene: 14.

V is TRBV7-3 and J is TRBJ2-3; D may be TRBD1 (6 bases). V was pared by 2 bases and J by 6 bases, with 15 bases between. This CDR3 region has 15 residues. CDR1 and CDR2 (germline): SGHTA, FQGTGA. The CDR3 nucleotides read TGTGCCAGCAGCTTAGCAGGGGATACCTGGGATACGCAGTATTTT. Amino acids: CASSLAGDTWDTQYF.

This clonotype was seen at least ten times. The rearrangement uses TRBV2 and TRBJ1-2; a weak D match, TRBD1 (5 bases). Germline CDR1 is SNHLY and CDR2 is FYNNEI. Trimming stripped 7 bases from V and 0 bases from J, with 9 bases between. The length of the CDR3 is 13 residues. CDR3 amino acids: CASNPTANYGYTF. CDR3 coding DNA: TGTGCCAGCAATCCGACAGCTAACTATGGCTACACCTTC.

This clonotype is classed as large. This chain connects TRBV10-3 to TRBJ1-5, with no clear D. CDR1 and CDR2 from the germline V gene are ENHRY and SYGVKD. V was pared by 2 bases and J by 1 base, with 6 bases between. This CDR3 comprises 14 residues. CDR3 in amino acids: CAISEMASNQPQHF. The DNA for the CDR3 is TGTGCCATCAGTGAGATGGCAAGCAATCAGCCCCAGCATTTT.

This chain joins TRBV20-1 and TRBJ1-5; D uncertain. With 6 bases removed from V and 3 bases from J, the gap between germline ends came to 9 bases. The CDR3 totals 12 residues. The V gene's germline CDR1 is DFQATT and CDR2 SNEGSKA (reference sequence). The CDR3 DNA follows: TGCAGTGCCACGGACCACAATCAGCCCCAGCATTTT. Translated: CSATDHNQPQHF.

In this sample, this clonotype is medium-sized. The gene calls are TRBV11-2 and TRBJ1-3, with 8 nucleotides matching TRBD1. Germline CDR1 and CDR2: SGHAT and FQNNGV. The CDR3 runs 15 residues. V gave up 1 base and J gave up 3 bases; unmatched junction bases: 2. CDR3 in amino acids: CASSLGGTGGNTIYF. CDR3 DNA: TGTGCCAGCAGCTTAGGAGGGACAGGTGGAAACACCATATATTTT.

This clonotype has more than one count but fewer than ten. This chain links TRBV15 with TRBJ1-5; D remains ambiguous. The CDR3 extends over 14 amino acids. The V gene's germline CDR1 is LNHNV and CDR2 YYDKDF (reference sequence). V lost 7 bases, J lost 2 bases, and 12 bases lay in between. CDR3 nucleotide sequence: TGTGCCACCAAAGGCCCCTATGGCAATCAGCCCCAGCATTTT. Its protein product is CATKGPYGNQPQHF.

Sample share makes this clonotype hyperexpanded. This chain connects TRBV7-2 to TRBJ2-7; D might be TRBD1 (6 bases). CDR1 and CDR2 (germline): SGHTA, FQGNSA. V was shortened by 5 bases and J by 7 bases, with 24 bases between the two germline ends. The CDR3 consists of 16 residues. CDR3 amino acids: CASSRVQGLRIFEQYF. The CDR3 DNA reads TGTGCCAGCAGCCGAGTACAGGGATTGCGCATTTTTGAGCAGTACTTC.

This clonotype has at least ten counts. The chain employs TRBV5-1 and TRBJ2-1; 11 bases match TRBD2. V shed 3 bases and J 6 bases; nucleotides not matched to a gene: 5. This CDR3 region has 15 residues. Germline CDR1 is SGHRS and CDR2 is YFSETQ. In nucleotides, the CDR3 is TGCGCCAGCAGCTCAGCCGGGACTAGCGGCAATGAGCAGTTCTTC. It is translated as CASSSAGTSGNEQFF.

CDR3 nucleotide sequence: TGCAGTGCTCGACTTCAGGGGGCCCAGGAGCAGTTCTTC. Translating it yields CSARLQGAQEQFF. This sequence joins TRBV20-1 and TRBJ2-1, with TRBD1 identical over 8 bases. Per germline, CDR1 DFQATT and CDR2 SNEGSKA (reference sequence). V lost 5 bases, J lost 10 bases, and 10 bases stayed unmatched. This CDR3 is 13 amino acids long.

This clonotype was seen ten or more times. CDR3 nucleotides: TGCAGTGCTTTGACAGGGGGGAACACTGAAGCTTTCTTT. Encoded protein: CSALTGGNTEAFF. This rearrangement joins TRBV20-1 to TRBJ1-1; 9 bases are shared with TRBD1. Per germline, CDR1 DFQATT and CDR2 SNEGSKA (reference sequence). J lost 1 base, V lost 5 bases, and 2 bases had no gene match. The CDR3 runs to 13 residues.

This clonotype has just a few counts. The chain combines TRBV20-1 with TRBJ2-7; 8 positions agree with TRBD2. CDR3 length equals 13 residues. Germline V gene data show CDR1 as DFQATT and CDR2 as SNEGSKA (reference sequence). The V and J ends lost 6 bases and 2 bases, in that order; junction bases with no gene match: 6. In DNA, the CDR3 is TGCAGTGCCACACTAGCGGAGCCCTACGAGCAGTACTTC. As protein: CSATLAEPYEQYF.